This T cell receptor (beta chain) is from a study of CD8 T cells in Susac syndrome. Sequencing of TCR beta was performed on blood CD8+ and CD4+ T cells. Negative isolation yielded CD8+ and CD4+ T cells; FACS enriched TEMRA cells. An input of roughly 0.45 to 1 ug of RNA was subjected to reverse transcription using random hexamers. The method of amplification for TCR beta CDR3 was immunoSEQ multiplex PCR, covering 54 Vbeta and 13 Jbeta. In TCRdb, the immunoSEQ multiplex PCR reads were re-called with MiXCR into one record per CDR3 protein. Counted here are 120,000 or so distinct CDR3 sequences, around 92% occurring once; the ten biggest clones make up about 0.096%. The TCR sequence derives from a human donor with multiple sclerosis. The sample comprised CD4+ T cells from PBMCs.

Here the CDR3 reads CASSPGGVNTEAFF. The CDR3 coding sequence is TGCGCCAGCAGCCCCGGGGGGGTGAACACTGAAGCTTTCTTT. This chain connects TRBV5-1 to TRBJ1-1; tentatively, D is TRBD1 (5 bases). V dropped 4 bases and J dropped 0 bases, with 10 bases sitting between them. The CDR3 contains 14 residues. Germline loops: CDR1 SGHRS, CDR2 YFSETQ.